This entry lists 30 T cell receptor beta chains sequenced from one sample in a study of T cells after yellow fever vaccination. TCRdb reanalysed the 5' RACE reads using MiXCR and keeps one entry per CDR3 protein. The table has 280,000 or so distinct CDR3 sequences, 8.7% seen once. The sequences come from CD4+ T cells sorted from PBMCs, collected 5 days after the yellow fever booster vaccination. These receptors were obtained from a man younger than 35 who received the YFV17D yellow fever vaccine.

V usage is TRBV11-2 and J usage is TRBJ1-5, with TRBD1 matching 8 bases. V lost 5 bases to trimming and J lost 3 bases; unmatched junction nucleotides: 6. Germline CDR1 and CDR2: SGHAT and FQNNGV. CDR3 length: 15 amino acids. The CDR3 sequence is CASSGQGYDNQPQHF. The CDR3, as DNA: TGTGCCAGCAGCGGACAGGGATATGACAATCAGCCCCAGCATTTT.

The DNA for the CDR3 is TGTGCCAGCAGCATACAGGGGGAGCCCCAGCATTTT. Protein: CASSIQGEPQHF. The chain carries TRBV7-2 and TRBJ1-5; TRBD1 agrees at 8 bases. Germline-derived CDR1 and CDR2 are SGHTA and FQGNSA. V lost 5 bases to trimming and J lost 8 bases; unmatched junction nucleotides: 2. The CDR3 consists of 12 residues. Supplemented by reference TRBV7-2 and TRBJ1-5, the full variable domain reads GAGVSQSPSNKVTEKGKDVELRCDPISGHTALYWYRQSLGQGLEFLIYFQGNSAPDKSGLPSDRFSAERTGGSVSTLTIQRTQQEDSAVYLCASSIQGEPQHFGDGTRLSIL.

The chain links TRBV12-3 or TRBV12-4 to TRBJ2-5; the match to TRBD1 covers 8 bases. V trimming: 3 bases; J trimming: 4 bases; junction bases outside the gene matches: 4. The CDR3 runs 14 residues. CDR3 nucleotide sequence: TGTGCCAGCAGTTTTCAGGGGGCTTCAGAGACCCAGTACTTC. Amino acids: CASSFQGASETQYF.

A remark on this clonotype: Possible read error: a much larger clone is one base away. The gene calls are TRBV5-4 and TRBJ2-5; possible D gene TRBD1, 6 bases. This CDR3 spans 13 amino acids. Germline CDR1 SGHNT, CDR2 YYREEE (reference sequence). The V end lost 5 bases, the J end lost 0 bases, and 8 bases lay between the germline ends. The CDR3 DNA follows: TGTGCCAGCAGTCGACAGGACCAAGAGACCCAGTACTTC. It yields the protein CASSRQDQETQYF.

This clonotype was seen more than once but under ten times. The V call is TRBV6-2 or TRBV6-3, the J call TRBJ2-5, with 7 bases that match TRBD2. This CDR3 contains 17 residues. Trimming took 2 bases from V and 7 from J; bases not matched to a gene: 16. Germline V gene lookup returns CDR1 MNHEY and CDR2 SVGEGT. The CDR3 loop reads CASSYTGNAGLVATQYF. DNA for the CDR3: TGTGCCAGCAGTTACACAGGAAACGCCGGACTAGTAGCGACCCAGTACTTC.

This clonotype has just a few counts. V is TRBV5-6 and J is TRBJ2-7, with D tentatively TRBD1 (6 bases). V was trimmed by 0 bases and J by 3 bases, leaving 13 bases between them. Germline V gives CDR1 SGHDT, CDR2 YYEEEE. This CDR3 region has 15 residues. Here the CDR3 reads CASSLGPGQIYEQYV. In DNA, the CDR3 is TGTGCCAGCAGCTTGGGCCCTGGACAGATCTACGAGCAGTACGTC.

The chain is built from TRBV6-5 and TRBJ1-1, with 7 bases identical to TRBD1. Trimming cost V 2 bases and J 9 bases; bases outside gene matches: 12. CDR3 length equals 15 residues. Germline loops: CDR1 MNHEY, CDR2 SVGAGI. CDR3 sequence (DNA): TGTGCCAGCAGTTACAACCGACAGGGTGGGAGGAAAGCTTTCTTT. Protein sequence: CASSYNRQGGRKAFF.

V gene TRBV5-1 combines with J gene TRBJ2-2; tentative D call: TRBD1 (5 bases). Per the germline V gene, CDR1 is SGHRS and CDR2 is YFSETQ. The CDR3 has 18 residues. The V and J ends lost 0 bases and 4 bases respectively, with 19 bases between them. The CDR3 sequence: CASSLVAGSSRVTGELFF. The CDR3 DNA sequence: TGCGCCAGCAGCTTGGTTGCAGGGTCAAGTAGGGTCACCGGGGAGCTGTTTTTT.

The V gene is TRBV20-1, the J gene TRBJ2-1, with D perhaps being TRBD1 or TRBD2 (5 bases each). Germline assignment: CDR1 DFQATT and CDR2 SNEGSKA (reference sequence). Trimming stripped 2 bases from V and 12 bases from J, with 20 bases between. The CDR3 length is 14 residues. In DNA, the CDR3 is TGCAGTGCTAGACACCAAACGGGGCGCCCGAGGCAGTTCTTC. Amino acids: CSARHQTGRPRQFF.

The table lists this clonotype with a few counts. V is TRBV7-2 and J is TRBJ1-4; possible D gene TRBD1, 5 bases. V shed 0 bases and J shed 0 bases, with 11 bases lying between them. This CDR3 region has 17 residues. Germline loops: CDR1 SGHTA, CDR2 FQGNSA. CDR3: CASSLALGTATNEKLFF. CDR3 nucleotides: TGTGCCAGCAGCTTAGCCCTCGGGACGGCAACTAATGAAAAACTGTTTTTT.

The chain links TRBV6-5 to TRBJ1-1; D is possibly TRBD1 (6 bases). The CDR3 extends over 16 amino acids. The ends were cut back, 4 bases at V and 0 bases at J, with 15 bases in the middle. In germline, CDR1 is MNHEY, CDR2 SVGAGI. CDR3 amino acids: CASSLQGGGMNTEAFF. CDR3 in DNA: TGTGCCAGCAGTTTACAAGGAGGGGGTATGAACACTGAAGCTTTCTTT.

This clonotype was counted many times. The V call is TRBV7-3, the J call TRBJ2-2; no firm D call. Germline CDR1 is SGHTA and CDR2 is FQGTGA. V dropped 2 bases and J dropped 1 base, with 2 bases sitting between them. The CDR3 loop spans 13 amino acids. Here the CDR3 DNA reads TGTGCCAGCAGCTTATTGAACACCGGGGAGCTGTTTTTT. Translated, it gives CASSLLNTGELFF.

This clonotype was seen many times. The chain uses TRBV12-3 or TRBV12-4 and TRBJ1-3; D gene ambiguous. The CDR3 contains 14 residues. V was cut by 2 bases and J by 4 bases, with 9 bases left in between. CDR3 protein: CASSLRADGNTIYF. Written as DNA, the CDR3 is TGTGCCAGCAGTTTAAGGGCAGACGGAAACACCATATATTTT.

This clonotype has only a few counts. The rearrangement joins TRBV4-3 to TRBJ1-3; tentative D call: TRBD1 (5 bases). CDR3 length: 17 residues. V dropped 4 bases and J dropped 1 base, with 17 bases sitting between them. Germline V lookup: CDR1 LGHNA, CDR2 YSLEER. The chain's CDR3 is CASSPGTGELSGNTIYF. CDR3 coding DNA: TGCGCCAGCAGCCCTGGGACCGGGGAGCTGTCTGGAAACACCATATATTTT.

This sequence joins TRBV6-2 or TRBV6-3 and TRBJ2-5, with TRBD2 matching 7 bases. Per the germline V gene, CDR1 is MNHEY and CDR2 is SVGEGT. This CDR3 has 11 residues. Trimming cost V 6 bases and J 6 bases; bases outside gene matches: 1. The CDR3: CASRREKTQYF. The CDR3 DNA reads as TGTGCCAGCAGGCGGGAGAAGACCCAGTACTTC.

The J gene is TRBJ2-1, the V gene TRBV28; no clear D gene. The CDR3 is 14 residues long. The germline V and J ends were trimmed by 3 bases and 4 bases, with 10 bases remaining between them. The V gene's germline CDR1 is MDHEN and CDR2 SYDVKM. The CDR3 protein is CASSLRQLYNEQFF. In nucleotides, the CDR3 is TGTGCCAGCAGTTTGAGGCAGCTTTACAATGAGCAGTTCTTC.

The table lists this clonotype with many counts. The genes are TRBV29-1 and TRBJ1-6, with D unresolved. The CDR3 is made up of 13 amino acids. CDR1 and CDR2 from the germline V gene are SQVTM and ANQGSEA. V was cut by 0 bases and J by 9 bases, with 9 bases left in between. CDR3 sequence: CSVEDPEGSPLHF. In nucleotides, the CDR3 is TGCAGCGTTGAAGATCCAGAGGGTTCACCCCTCCACTTT.

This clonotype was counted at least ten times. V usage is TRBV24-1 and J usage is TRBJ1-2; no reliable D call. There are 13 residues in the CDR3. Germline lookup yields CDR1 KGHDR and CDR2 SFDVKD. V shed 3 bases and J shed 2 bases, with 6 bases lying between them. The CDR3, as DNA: TGTGCCACCAGTGATCGCAGGAACTATGGCTACACCTTC. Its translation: CATSDRRNYGYTF.

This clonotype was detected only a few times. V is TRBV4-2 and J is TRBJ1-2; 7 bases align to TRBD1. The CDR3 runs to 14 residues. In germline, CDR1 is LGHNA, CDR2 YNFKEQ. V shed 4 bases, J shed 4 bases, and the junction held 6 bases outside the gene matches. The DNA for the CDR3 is TGTGCCAGCAGCCTTCTGACAGGGAGCTATGGCTACACCTTC. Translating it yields CASSLLTGSYGYTF.

CDR3 nucleotide sequence: TGCAGTGCTAGAGCAGGACCCTACGAGCAGTACGTC. Protein: CSARAGPYEQYV. V usage is TRBV20-1 and J usage is TRBJ2-7; no clear D gene. From germline, CDR1 is DFQATT and CDR2 SNEGSKA (reference sequence). The V end was cut by 1 base, the J end by 2 bases, with 6 bases between. The CDR3 spans 12 residues.

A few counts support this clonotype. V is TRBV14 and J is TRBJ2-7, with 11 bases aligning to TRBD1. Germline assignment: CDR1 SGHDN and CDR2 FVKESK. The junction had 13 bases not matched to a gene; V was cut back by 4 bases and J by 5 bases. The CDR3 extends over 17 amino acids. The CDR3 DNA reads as TGTGCCAGCAGCCCTTACTACGGGACAGGGGGGTCCCACGAGCAGTACTTC. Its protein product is CASSPYYGTGGSHEQYF.

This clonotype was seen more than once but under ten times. The CDR3 DNA reads TGTGCCAGCAGCCTTCAAGGTAACACCCAGGGAGCTTTCTTT. The encoded protein is CASSLQGNTQGAFF. The rearrangement joins TRBV3-1 to TRBJ1-1, with D possibly matching TRBD1 (5 bases). The CDR3 runs to 14 residues. Trimming shortened V by 4 bases and J by 10 bases, and 19 bases separated the two germline ends. The germline V gene has CDR1 LGHDT and CDR2 YNNKEL (reference sequence). The whole variable domain, remainder taken from reference TRBV3-1 and TRBJ1-1, is DTAVSQTPKYLVTQMGNDKSIKCEQNLGHDTMYWYKQDSKKFLKIMFSYNNKELIINETVPNRFSPKSPDKAHLNLHINSLELGDSAVYFCASSLQGNTQGAFFGQGTRLTVV.

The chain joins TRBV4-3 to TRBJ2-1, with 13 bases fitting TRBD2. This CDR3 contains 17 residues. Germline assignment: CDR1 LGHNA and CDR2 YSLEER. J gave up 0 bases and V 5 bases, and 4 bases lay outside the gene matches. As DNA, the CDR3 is TGCGCCAGCAGCGCCACTAGCGGGGGGGCCTCCTACAATGAGCAGTTCTTC. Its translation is CASSATSGGASYNEQFF.

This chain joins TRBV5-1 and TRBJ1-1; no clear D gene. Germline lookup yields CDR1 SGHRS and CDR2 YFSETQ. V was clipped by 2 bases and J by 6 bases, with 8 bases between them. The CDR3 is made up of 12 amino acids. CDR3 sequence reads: CASSLEAPEAFF. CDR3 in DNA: TGCGCCAGCAGCTTAGAGGCCCCTGAAGCTTTCTTT.

The CDR3: CASSWSEITTGELFF. CDR3 bases: TGCGCCAGCAGCTGGAGCGAGATAACAACCGGGGAGCTGTTTTTT. The V call is TRBV5-1, the J call TRBJ2-2; no reliable D call. The germline V gene has CDR1 SGHRS and CDR2 YFSETQ. Trimming pared 3 bases from V and 5 bases from J, leaving 14 bases between. This CDR3 is built from 15 residues.

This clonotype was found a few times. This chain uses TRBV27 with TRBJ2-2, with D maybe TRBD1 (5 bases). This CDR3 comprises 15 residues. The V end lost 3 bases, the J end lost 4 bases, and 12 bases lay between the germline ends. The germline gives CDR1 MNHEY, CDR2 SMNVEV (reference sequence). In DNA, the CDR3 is TGTGCCAGCAGTTTCCTCGGCAGGGCCACCGGGGAGCTGTTTTTT. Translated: CASSFLGRATGELFF.

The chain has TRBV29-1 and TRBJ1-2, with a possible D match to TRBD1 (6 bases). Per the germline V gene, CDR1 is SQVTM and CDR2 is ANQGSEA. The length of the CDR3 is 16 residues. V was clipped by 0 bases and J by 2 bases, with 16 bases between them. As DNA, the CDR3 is TGCAGCGTTGAAGACCTAACGGGACACCTGAACTATGGCTACACCTTC. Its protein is CSVEDLTGHLNYGYTF.

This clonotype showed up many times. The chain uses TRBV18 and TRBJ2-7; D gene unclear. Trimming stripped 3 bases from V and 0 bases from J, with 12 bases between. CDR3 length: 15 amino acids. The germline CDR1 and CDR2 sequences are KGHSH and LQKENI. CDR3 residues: CASSPGTSNSYEQYF. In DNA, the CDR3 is TGTGCCAGCTCACCTGGAACCTCAAACTCCTACGAGCAGTACTTC.

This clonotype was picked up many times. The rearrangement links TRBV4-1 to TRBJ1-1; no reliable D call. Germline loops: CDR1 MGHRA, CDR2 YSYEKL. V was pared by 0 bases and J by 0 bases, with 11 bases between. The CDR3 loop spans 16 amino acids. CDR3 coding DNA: TGCGCCAGCAGCCAAGAGGGGAGGGCCTTGAACACTGAAGCTTTCTTT. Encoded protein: CASSQEGRALNTEAFF.

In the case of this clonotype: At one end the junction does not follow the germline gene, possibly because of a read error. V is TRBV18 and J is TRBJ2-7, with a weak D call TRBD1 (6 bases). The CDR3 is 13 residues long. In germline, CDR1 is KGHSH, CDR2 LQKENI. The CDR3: CASSRDTTYAQYF. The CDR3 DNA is TGTGCCAGCTCCCGGGACACGACCTACGCGCAGTACTTC. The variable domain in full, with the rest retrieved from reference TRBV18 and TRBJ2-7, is NAGVMQNPRHLVRRRGQEARLRCSPMKGHSHVYWYRQLPEEGLKFMVYLQKENIIDESGMPKERFSAEFPKEGPSILRIQQVVRGDSAAYFCASSRDTTYAQYFGPGTRLTVT.